This TCR beta chain was observed in a study of cytomegalovirus exposure and HLA in healthy donors (dated by TCRdb to 2017 to 2019). Turning to the overall study: According to a later analysis, one platform produced both the approximately 110 validation repertoires and the 620 or so repertoires of the first cohort. To predict cytomegalovirus infection status, the study combined high-throughput TCR immunosequencing, statistical association of individual TCRs with disease status, and machine learning. Besides the first cohort of under 700 subjects, a separate validation cohort made up of 120 different subjects was used. The study aimed to test whether cataloging public T cell receptors could reveal signatures of past pathogen exposure.

The donors belonged to the validation cohort of under 150 subjects, which was separate from the 666-subject first cohort. The method behind the library was the immunoSEQ multiplex PCR assay. Turning to the authors' computational methods: To diagnose cytomegalovirus status from the catalog of TCR beta chain sequences, a statistical classification framework was built. This immuneACCESS table, as held by TCRdb, lists in-frame sequences with V and J called but not all clones. Of the missing ones, under half trace to an unresolved V gene in checked studies; the others have no known cause. V and J calls plus clone size are reproduced from that table; the DNA served to infer D and trimming. The sample contains almost 65,000 clones, 85% to 90% of them found a single time. The biggest ten clones account for around 1.7% of the sample. Results the study describes overall, beyond this receptor: All 110 or so repertoires were used to score co-occurrence in the validation cohort in a later analysis, because that analysis had no HLA typing for the cohort. In a later analysis, TCRs clustered in the first cohort were found to also tend to co-occur in the 130 or so validation repertoires, with approximately 95% of cluster scores above 0. The authors suggested that the approach could potentially be generalized to other disease states and immunological phenotypes. In vitro tests confirmed that a few of the cytomegalovirus-associated TCR beta chains recognize cytomegalovirus antigens. Most TCR sequences were observed very rarely across donors, whereas some public TCRs were present in many individuals. The study gave a list of 150 to 200 TCR beta chains associated with cytomegalovirus. The classifier was reported to diagnose cytomegalovirus status with high specificity and sensitivity in both the original cohort and the validation cohort.

Concerning this clone: Its antigen remains unidentified. The record has no base qualities; no much larger clone is one base away.

The CDR3 holds 16 amino acids from the cysteine to the phenylalanine. The retained sequence is limited to the CDR3, 48 bases, with the frame set at the first base. V is shortened by 1 base, J by 2 bases, and the region joining them spans 14 bases. Based on the germline V gene (reference sequence), the CDR1 and CDR2 sequences are LNHNV and YYDKDF. This TCR was recovered from a woman aged 18-29 years in good health and CMV-seronegative. The sample was PBMCs. The chain links TRBV15 with TRBJ1-2, with a tentative D gene TRBD1 over 6 matching bases. The DNA sequence follows: TGTGCCACCAGCAGAGGCCTTAAACAGGGAAACTATGGCTACACCTTC. This gives the protein CATSRGLKQGNYGYTF.